The rows below give T cell receptor beta chains drawn from one sample of a study of cytomegalovirus exposure and HLA in healthy donors. Sequencing used immunoSEQ multiplex PCR; TCRdb keeps in-frame clones, though not all of them. The sample holds some 150,000 clones, 79% seen once. Sequences were obtained from PBMCs. The receptors derive from a man in his forties or fifties in good health and CMV-seropositive. Each CDR3 is given with its conserved first and last residue. A D gene is named only where the DNA matches it firmly. Size is omitted from some rows. Given values are once, few, many or a class for expanded clones.

d_gene,v_gene,abundance,j_gene,CDR3aa,CDR3nt
-,TRBV7-9,few,TRBJ1-4,CASSLQTTNEKLFF,TGTGCCAGCAGCCTACAGACAACTAATGAAAAACTGTTTTTT
TRBD1,TRBV27,once,TRBJ1-1,CASSPDRGNAFF,TGTGCCAGCAGTCCGGACAGGGGGAACGCTTTCTTT
TRBD1,TRBV6-5,-,TRBJ2-5,CASLRDSGETQYF,TGTGCCTCACTCCGGGACAGTGGAGAGACCCAGTACTTC
-,TRBV4-1,-,TRBJ1-5,CASSQEKHYEPQHF,TGCGCCAGCAGCCAAGAAAAGCATTACGAGCCCCAGCATTTT
-,TRBV21-1,-,TRBJ2-7,CASSKEDRDEQYF,TGTGCCAGCAGCAAAGAAGACAGGGACGAGCAGTACTTC
-,TRBV21-1,-,TRBJ1-5,CASMRLYQPQHF,TGTGCCAGCATGAGGTTATATCAGCCCCAGCATTTT
TRBD2,TRBV15,-,TRBJ2-5,CATSRDQRVLAGGLVETQYF,TGTGCCACCAGCAGAGATCAAAGGGTCCTAGCGGGAGGGCTAGTGGAGACCCAGTACTTC
-,TRBV11-3,few,TRBJ2-3,CASSFLSADTQYF,TGTGCCAGCAGCTTTTTGTCCGCGGATACGCAGTATTTT
TRBD2,TRBV5-4,-,TRBJ2-3,CASSLGTSGMVDTQYF,TGTGCCAGCAGCCTGGGGACTAGCGGGATGGTAGATACGCAGTATTTT
-,TRBV5-1,once,TRBJ1-2,CASSLALADGYTF,TGCGCCAGCAGCTTGGCCTTGGCAGATGGCTACACCTTC
-,TRBV7-9,-,TRBJ2-3,CASSLGLVTQYF,TGTGCCAGCAGCTTAGGACTAGTTACGCAGTATTTT
TRBD1,TRBV16,-,TRBJ2-5,CASSHLGQGQKTQYF,TGTGCCAGCAGCCATCTGGGACAGGGGCAAAAGACCCAGTACTTC
-,TRBV7-2,-,TRBJ2-7,CASSSHTGRGEQYF,TGTGCCAGCAGCTCTCACACGGGGCGGGGCGAGCAGTACTTC
-,TRBV29-1,few,TRBJ1-4,CSVTSGTLNEKLFF,TGCAGCGTTACCTCCGGGACATTAAATGAAAAACTGTTTTTT
-,TRBV12-5,-,TRBJ2-2,CASGQNTGELFF,TGTGCTAGTGGTCAAAACACCGGGGAGCTGTTTTTT
-,TRBV6-6,-,TRBJ2-7,CASSLSGNTYEQYF,TGTGCCAGCAGTTTGTCCGGGAATACCTACGAGCAGTACTTC
-,TRBV6-1,-,TRBJ2-7,CASSEIELREQYF,TGTGCCAGCAGTGAAATTGAACTTCGGGAGCAGTACTTC
-,TRBV7-9,few,TRBJ1-5,CASSLASDQPQHF,TGTGCCAGCAGCTTAGCGAGTGATCAGCCCCAGCATTTT
TRBD1,TRBV7-9,-,TRBJ2-3,CASSPRGRGGTDTQYF,TGTGCCAGCAGCCCCAGGGGGCGAGGGGGCACAGATACGCAGTATTTT